Sequencing of this T cell receptor (beta chain) was carried out in a study of blood T cells in healthy people across ages. Study outcomes and limitations: Among long-lived donors, naive CD4+ cells were more numerous and diversity higher than in aged donors. Roughly linear age-related decline in beta diversity appeared, significant by age around 36.

CDR3 length equals 14 residues. The V gene lost 0 bases and the J gene lost 0 bases, with 6 bases spanning the gap. Germline V lookup: CDR1 LNHDA, CDR2 SQIVND (reference sequence). Donors were healthy Caucasian individuals from Russia aged about 6 to 90. Donors each provided 8 to 10 milliliters of peripheral blood. A second PCR, run for about 6 to 12 cycles, used a sample-barcoded 5' primer plus a J-beta primer mix. TCRdb reanalysed the 5' RACE reads using MiXCR and keeps one entry per CDR3 protein. Counted here are approximately 1,700,000 distinct CDR3 sequences, more than 35% occurring once; the ten biggest clones make up approximately 22%. A remark on this clonotype: The antigen is not known.

The TCR originated in a human donor in good health. The sample taken for sequencing was blood. The rearrangement joins TRBV19 to TRBJ2-7; unclear D gene. CDR3 sequence (DNA): TGTGCCAGTAGTATAGATCGCGACTCCTACGAGCAGTACTTC. Translating it yields CASSIDRDSYEQYF.